This T cell receptor beta chain was obtained from a study of blood T cell repertoires in COVID-19. For the study at large: Samples representing acute and convalescent COVID-19 were sourced from the United States, Italy and Spain.

Original data processing: Researchers report that nucleated cell counts were estimated from reference gene primer amplification. Repertoires were generated with immunoSEQ multiplex PCR, while TCRdb's copy carries only in-frame clones and drops some. D and trimming come from the DNA, and the V and J calls and clone size come from that table. The sample lists around 200,000 clones, 70% to 90% seen once, with 2% to 2.5% in the top ten. There are 12 residues in the CDR3. Germline V gives CDR1 GTSNPN, CDR2 SVGIG (reference sequence). The chain recombines TRBV30 with TRBJ2-3; D possibly corresponds to TRBD1 (5 bases). This clonotype was obtained from a woman aged 45-60 years with acute or convalescent COVID-19. What was sequenced was peripheral blood. The CDR3 DNA reads as TGTGCGTGGGGCCGTAGCACAGATACGCAGTATTTT. Residues: CAWGRSTDTQYF.